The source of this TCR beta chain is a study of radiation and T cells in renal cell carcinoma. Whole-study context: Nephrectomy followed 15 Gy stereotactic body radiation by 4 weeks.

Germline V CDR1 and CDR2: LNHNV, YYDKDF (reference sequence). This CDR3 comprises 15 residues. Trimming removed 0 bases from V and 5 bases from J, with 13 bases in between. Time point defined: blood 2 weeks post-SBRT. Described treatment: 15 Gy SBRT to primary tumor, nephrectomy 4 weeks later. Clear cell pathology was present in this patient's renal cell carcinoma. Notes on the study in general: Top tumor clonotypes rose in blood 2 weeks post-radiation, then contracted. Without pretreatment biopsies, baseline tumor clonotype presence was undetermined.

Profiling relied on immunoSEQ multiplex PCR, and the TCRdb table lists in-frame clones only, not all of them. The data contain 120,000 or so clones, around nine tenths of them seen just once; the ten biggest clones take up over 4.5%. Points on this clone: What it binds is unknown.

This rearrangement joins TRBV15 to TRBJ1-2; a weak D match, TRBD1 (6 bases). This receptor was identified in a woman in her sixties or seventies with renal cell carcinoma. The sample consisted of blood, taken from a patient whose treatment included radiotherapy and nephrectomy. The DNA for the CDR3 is TGTGCCACCAGCAGAGAGGGAGGACAGTCTTATGGCTACACCTTC. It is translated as CATSREGGQSYGYTF.